The TCR beta chain under discussion was sequenced for a study of Graves' ophthalmopathy and Graves' hyperthyroidism. Ten or more counts support this clonotype. Its specificity is unknown. General study points: Blood contained most expanded thyroid clonotypes exceeding 0.001 frequency.

The V gene lost 0 bases and the J gene lost 5 bases, with 11 bases spanning the gap. The germline V gene has CDR1 GTSNPN and CDR2 SVGIG (reference sequence). This CDR3 comprises 13 residues. Investigators amplified TCR beta CDR3 regions from RNA transcripts. HTBI primers were employed in first-round RT-PCR, then a second-round multiplex PCR followed. TCRdb itself ran the multiplex PCR reads through MiXCR, one entry per CDR3 protein. The sample has about 410,000 distinct CDR3 sequences, about 16% seen once. The sample was peripheral blood. This sequence joins TRBV30 and TRBJ2-7; a possible D gene is TRBD2 (5 bases). This TCR came from a woman aged 18-29 years with Graves' ophthalmopathy. The CDR3 is CAWSVGGSNEQYF. The DNA of the CDR3 is TGTGCCTGGAGTGTAGGAGGCAGCAACGAGCAGTACTTC.